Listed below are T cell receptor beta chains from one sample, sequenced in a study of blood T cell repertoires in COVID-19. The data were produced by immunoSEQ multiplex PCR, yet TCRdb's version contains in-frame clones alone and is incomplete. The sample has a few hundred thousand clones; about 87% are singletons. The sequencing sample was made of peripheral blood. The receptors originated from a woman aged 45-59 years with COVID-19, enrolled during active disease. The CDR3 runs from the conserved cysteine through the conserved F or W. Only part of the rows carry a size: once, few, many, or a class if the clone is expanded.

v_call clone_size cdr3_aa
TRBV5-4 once CASSFRQGSTEAFF
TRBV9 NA CASAYRLAGGANEQFF
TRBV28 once CASSSGGYTF
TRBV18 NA CASSPDRVNEKLFF
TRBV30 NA CAWSTRGYWGYTF
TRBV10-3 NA CAISEAGTGSGYGYTF
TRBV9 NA CASTATRLAGGNEQFF
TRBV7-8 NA CASSSTRTGGNTEAFF
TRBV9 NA CASSESGTPDQPQHF
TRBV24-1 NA CATSDRGNQPQHF
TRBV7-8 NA CASSLDRTRDNEQFF
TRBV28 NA CASSYVAGEDEQFF
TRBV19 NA CAKRTGNGYTF
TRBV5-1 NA CASSVWRPGQGSGAKNIQYF
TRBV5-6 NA CASSLTALVNGYTF
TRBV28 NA CASIVNSGVGSGNTIYF
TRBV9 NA CASSSGDFGNTIYF
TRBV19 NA CASSMDSRGVNTEAFF
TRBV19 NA CASITRGNWSPLHF
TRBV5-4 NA CASSFSSGGPGTQYF
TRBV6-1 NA CASSDYDRTNEKLFF
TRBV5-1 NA CASSPWVNQGTNEKLFF
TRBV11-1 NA CASSLERSLYEQYF
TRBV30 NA CAWSTPRDRGFWATNEKLFF
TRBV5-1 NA CASSLVAFSESPLHF
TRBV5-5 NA CASSLDFGSYEQYF
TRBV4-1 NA CASSRGSYEQYF
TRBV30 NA CAWSVGYRAYGYTF